One sample yielded the 30 T cell receptor beta chains listed below, sequenced in a study of T-cell reconstitution after alpha-beta-depleted transplantation in children. Construction of the TCRbeta library involved unique molecular identifiers. Each CDR3 protein gets one entry after TCRdb re-called the PCR reads with MiXCR. The table lists about 980,000 distinct CDR3 sequences, 25% to 30% of them singletons. The sample here was PBMCs, mostly from graft donor cells, taken 360 days after TCRalphabeta/CD19-depleted stem cell transplant. These receptors were collected from a boy under two years old who had a stem cell transplant for SCID, so the T cells may come from the graft donor.

The chain carries TRBV12-3 or TRBV12-4 and TRBJ2-3; TRBD2 aligns across 7 bases. Trimming took 7 bases from V and 2 from J; bases not matched to a gene: 15. CDR3 length: 17 residues. The CDR3, as DNA: TGTGCCAGCACCCTCCTGAGAGGACTAGGATTCACAGATACGCAGTATTTT. Translating gives CASTLLRGLGFTDTQYF.

This clonotype was seen many times. V and J are TRBV3-1 and TRBJ2-7, with 8 bases identical to TRBD1. Germline CDR1 LGHDT, CDR2 YNNKEL (reference sequence). V shed 1 base and J 2 bases; nucleotides not matched to a gene: 4. CDR3 length: 15 residues. The CDR3 nucleotides are TGTGCCAGCAGCCAAGGACAGGGGTCCCCCTACGAGCAGTACTTC. This gives the protein CASSQGQGSPYEQYF.

The gene calls are TRBV12-3 or TRBV12-4 and TRBJ1-1; D might be TRBD1 (6 bases). V lost 2 bases to trimming and J lost 4 bases, with 17 bases between them. This CDR3 has 16 residues. The CDR3 DNA sequence: TGTGCCAGCAGTTTACTTCGGAAGGGGGTTCCCACTGAAGCTTTCTTT. Its translation is CASSLLRKGVPTEAFF.

The chain joins TRBV18 to TRBJ2-5; no clear D gene. This CDR3 has 14 residues. V shed 2 bases and J shed 5 bases, with 12 bases lying between them. Germline lookup yields CDR1 KGHSH and CDR2 LQKENI. CDR3 in amino acids: CASSPNIGEETQYF. DNA of the CDR3: TGTGCCAGCTCACCAAATATAGGAGAGGAGACCCAGTACTTC. The whole variable domain, remainder taken from reference TRBV18 and TRBJ2-5, is NAGVMQNPRHLVRRRGQEARLRCSPMKGHSHVYWYRQLPEEGLKFMVYLQKENIIDESGMPKERFSAEFPKEGPSILRIQQVVRGDSAAYFCASSPNIGEETQYFGPGTRLLVL.

The V gene is TRBV6-5, the J gene TRBJ2-1, with 10 positions matching TRBD1. Unmatched junction bases numbered 7, after V lost 2 bases and J lost 6 bases. Germline loops: CDR1 MNHEY, CDR2 SVGAGI. The length of the CDR3 is 16 residues. CDR3 loop: CASSYEIGQGVNEQFF. The CDR3 DNA reads as TGTGCCAGCAGTTACGAAATCGGACAGGGGGTCAATGAGCAGTTCTTC.

The J gene is TRBJ2-4, the V gene TRBV6-5, with D tentatively TRBD2 (5 bases). In germline, CDR1 is MNHEY, CDR2 SVGAGI. Trimming took 4 bases from V and 2 from J, leaving 18 bases between them. The CDR3 runs to 17 residues. CDR3 sequence: CASSFHGRTWSKNIQYF. The CDR3 DNA is TGTGCCAGCAGTTTCCACGGACGGACTTGGTCCAAAAACATTCAGTACTTC.

V is TRBV4-1 and J is TRBJ2-7; D is possibly TRBD1 (5 bases). The CDR3 contains 14 residues. The germline gives CDR1 MGHRA, CDR2 YSYEKL. V shed 3 bases and J shed 0 bases, with 9 bases lying between them. The CDR3 spells CASSHPGFSYEQYF. The CDR3 nucleotides are TGCGCCAGCAGCCATCCAGGGTTCTCCTACGAGCAGTACTTC.

This clonotype has more than one count but fewer than ten. This chain links TRBV4-2 with TRBJ2-3; D call uncertain. There are 12 residues in the CDR3. Trimming removed 0 bases at V and 7 bases at J, with 5 bases between. The V gene's germline CDR1 is LGHNA and CDR2 YNFKEQ. CDR3 sequence reads: CASSQDTNTQYF. In DNA form, the CDR3 reads TGTGCCAGCAGCCAAGATACAAATACGCAGTATTTT.

Only a few counts were recorded for this clonotype. This chain links TRBV11-2 with TRBJ1-3; TRBD1 is a possible D gene (6 bases). The CDR3 is 15 residues long. The germline V gene has CDR1 SGHAT and CDR2 FQNNGV. The V gene lost 4 bases and the J gene lost 2 bases, with 12 bases spanning the gap. CDR3 amino acids: CASSSIRGAGNTIYF. For the CDR3, the DNA is TGTGCCAGCAGCTCCATTAGGGGGGCTGGAAACACCATATATTTT.

This clonotype was counted only a few times. This chain links TRBV28 with TRBJ1-6; D ambiguous. The CDR3 spans 14 residues. The V end was cut by 6 bases, the J end by 4 bases, with 10 bases between. Germline CDR1 MDHEN, CDR2 SYDVKM. CDR3 sequence: CASRAVIYNSPLHF. DNA for the CDR3: TGTGCCAGCAGGGCGGTGATTTATAATTCACCCCTCCACTTT.

The V call is TRBV7-2, the J call TRBJ2-1, with no clear D. The CDR3 length is 16 residues. V gave up 4 bases and J gave up 7 bases, with 20 bases separating them. Germline CDR1 is SGHTA and CDR2 is FQGNSA. CDR3 sequence (DNA): TGTGCCAGCAGCTCGCTAGACCGAGAACCGAGAAATGAGCAGTTCTTC. The encoded protein is CASSSLDREPRNEQFF. The variable domain in full, with the rest retrieved from reference TRBV7-2 and TRBJ2-1, is GAGVSQSPSNKVTEKGKDVELRCDPISGHTALYWYRQSLGQGLEFLIYFQGNSAPDKSGLPSDRFSAERTGGSVSTLTIQRTQQEDSAVYLCASSSLDREPRNEQFFGPGTRLTVL.

This clonotype was seen a few times. The J gene is TRBJ2-1, the V gene TRBV7-6; D not resolved. CDR1 and CDR2 from the germline V gene are SGHVS and FNYEAQ. The CDR3 spans 13 residues. V was trimmed by 2 bases and J by 3 bases, leaving 5 bases between them. The CDR3 DNA is TGTGCCAGCAGCTTACAGTACTACAATGAGCAGTTCTTC. Protein product: CASSLQYYNEQFF.

This clonotype came up a few times. The chain uses TRBV27 and TRBJ2-1, with TRBD1 matching 8 bases. This CDR3 has 15 amino acids. CDR1 is MNHEY and CDR2 is SMNVEV in the germline V gene (reference sequence). V lost 5 bases to trimming and J lost 5 bases; unmatched junction nucleotides: 8. As DNA, the CDR3 is TGTGCCAGCAGTAACCGGGACAGGTTAAACAATGAGCAGTTCTTC. This translates into CASSNRDRLNNEQFF.

This chain links TRBV5-1 with TRBJ1-2; D is undetermined. CDR1 SGHRS and CDR2 YFSETQ come from the germline V gene. The CDR3 contains 17 residues. V lost 5 bases and J lost 1, with 21 bases in between. CDR3 protein: CASSPSGSQTFNYGYTF. The CDR3 coding sequence is TGCGCCAGCAGTCCATCGGGGTCCCAGACCTTTAACTATGGCTACACCTTC. Combining the CDR3 with reference TRBV5-1 and TRBJ1-2 gives the whole variable domain KAGVTQTPRYLIKTRGQQVTLSCSPISGHRSVSWYQQTPGQGLQFLFEYFSETQRNKGNFPGRFSGRQFSNSRSEMNVSTLELGDSALYLCASSPSGSQTFNYGYTFGSGTRLTVV.

This clonotype turned up a few times. The chain combines TRBV10-3 with TRBJ2-5, with 10 bases matching TRBD1. Germline V gene sequence: CDR1 ENHRY, CDR2 SYGVKD. The CDR3 runs 17 residues. After removal of 0 bases from V and 5 bases from J, the junction contained 9 bases not matched to a gene. CDR3 sequence (DNA): TGTGCCATCAGTGAGTCAAGTGGACAGGGGGTTTACGAGACCCAGTACTTC. Translated: CAISESSGQGVYETQYF.

This clonotype showed up just a few times. The V and J genes are TRBV5-4 and TRBJ2-1; 9 bases line up with TRBD1. V lost 0 bases to trimming and J lost 3 bases; unmatched junction nucleotides: 1. The CDR3 runs 15 residues. CDR1 is SGHNT and CDR2 is YYREEE in the germline V gene (reference sequence). CDR3: CASSLDRGHYNEQFF. CDR3 bases: TGTGCCAGCAGCTTGGACAGGGGGCACTACAATGAGCAGTTCTTC.

V gene TRBV5-1 combines with J gene TRBJ2-4, with D tentatively TRBD1 (6 bases). Trimming stripped 4 bases from V and 6 bases from J, with 20 bases between. Germline V gene data show CDR1 as SGHRS and CDR2 as YFSETQ. This CDR3 has 16 amino acids. The CDR3 DNA is TGCGCCAGCAGCCCAAGTCCAGGGGTCAGTGGAAACATTCAGTACTTC. It encodes CASSPSPGVSGNIQYF.

The genes are TRBV6-1 and TRBJ2-3; no clear D gene. The CDR3 covers 13 residues. Germline loops: CDR1 MNHNS, CDR2 SASEGT. Trimming took 9 bases from V and 2 from J, leaving 12 bases between them. The CDR3 region has the DNA TGTGCCAGACCGAGTGGAGACACAGATACGCAGTATTTT. It specifies CARPSGDTDTQYF.

This clonotype was seen a handful of times. The CDR3 region has the DNA TGCGCCACCAGAAGTAGCGAAAGCTCCTACGAGCAGTACTTC. The encoded protein is CATRSSESSYEQYF. The V gene is TRBV10-1, the J gene TRBJ2-7; D might be TRBD2 (5 bases). The CDR3 consists of 14 residues. Germline lookup yields CDR1 WNHNN and CDR2 SYGVQD (reference sequence). The V gene lost 10 bases and the J gene lost 0 bases, with 16 bases spanning the gap.

This chain uses TRBV12-3 or TRBV12-4 with TRBJ2-2; D not resolved. This CDR3 is 14 amino acids long. Trimming took 1 base from V and 5 from J, leaving 8 bases between them. In DNA form, the CDR3 reads TGTGCCAGCAGTTTAGGGGCCGAGACCGGGGAGCTGTTTTTT. As protein: CASSLGAETGELFF.

The chain links TRBV6-5 to TRBJ2-5, with 8 bases that match TRBD2. The CDR3 spans 16 residues. CDR1 MNHEY and CDR2 SVGAGI come from the germline V gene. The V and J ends lost 0 bases and 7 bases, in that order; junction bases with no gene match: 10. The CDR3 here is CASSYSNLAREGTQYF. As DNA, the CDR3 is TGTGCCAGCAGTTACTCGAATCTTGCCCGGGAGGGGACCCAGTACTTC.

This chain connects TRBV2 to TRBJ2-5; D is undetermined. With 7 bases removed from V and 4 bases from J, the gap between germline ends came to 13 bases. CDR3 length: 13 residues. Germline CDR1 is SNHLY and CDR2 is FYNNEI. CDR3 nucleotide sequence: TGTGCCAGCACCGGATCACCGGGAGAGACCCAGTACTTC. This codes for CASTGSPGETQYF.

The V gene is TRBV30, the J gene TRBJ1-6, with TRBD1 as a possible D gene (5 bases). Looked up from germline, CDR1 is GTSNPN and CDR2 is SVGIG (reference sequence). V gave up 2 bases and J gave up 7 bases, with 12 bases separating them. The CDR3 totals 14 residues. CDR3 DNA sequence: TGTGCCTGGAGTATAGGGGATCCCAATTCACCCCTCCACTTT. Its translation: CAWSIGDPNSPLHF. The full variable domain, its missing parts supplied by reference TRBV30 and TRBJ1-6, is SQTIHQWPATLVQPVGSPLSLECTVEGTSNPNLYWYRQAAGRGLQLLFYSVGIGQISSEVPQNLSASRPQDRQFILSSKKLLLSDSGFYLCAWSIGDPNSPLHFGNGTRLTVT.

This chain uses TRBV12-3 or TRBV12-4 with TRBJ2-3; 7 nucleotides line up with TRBD2. CDR3 length equals 15 residues. The ends lost 3 bases at V and 0 bases at J; junction bases unmatched: 3. CDR3 DNA: TGTGCCAGCAGTTTTCTAGCGGCTAGCACAGATACGCAGTATTTT. Translating it yields CASSFLAASTDTQYF.

The chain couples TRBV12-3 or TRBV12-4 to TRBJ1-2; D might be TRBD1 (6 bases). This CDR3 spans 12 amino acids. V lost 1 base and J 9 bases, leaving 9 bases between the germline ends. CDR3 residues: CASSLVQGSYTF. CDR3 DNA: TGTGCCAGCAGTTTAGTTCAGGGGAGCTACACCTTC.

In its sample, this clonotype was seen many times. The CDR3 DNA sequence: TGTGCCATCAAGGAGGGGACAGCGAACACTGAAGCTTTCTTT. Its translation: CAIKEGTANTEAFF. The gene calls are TRBV10-3 and TRBJ1-1, with 7 bases aligning to TRBD1. This CDR3 is built from 14 residues. Germline values: CDR1 ENHRY, CDR2 SYGVKD. V gave up 7 bases and J gave up 1 base; unmatched junction bases: 6.

The gene calls are TRBV6-5 and TRBJ2-7; tentatively, D is TRBD2 (6 bases). CDR3 length equals 15 residues. Per germline, CDR1 MNHEY and CDR2 SVGAGI. Trimming shortened V by 2 bases and J by 2 bases, and 13 bases separated the two germline ends. CDR3 protein: CASSYKGREAYEQYF. The CDR3 nucleotides read TGTGCCAGCAGTTACAAGGGCAGGGAGGCCTACGAGCAGTACTTC.

This clonotype was observed a few times. This CDR3 is CASSSLLQETQYF. CDR3 in DNA: TGCGCCAGCAGTTCCCTCCTCCAAGAGACCCAGTACTTC. The chain employs TRBV5-1 and TRBJ2-5, with D uncertain. The CDR3 is 13 amino acids. Germline assignment: CDR1 SGHRS and CDR2 YFSETQ. Trimming stripped 5 bases from V and 1 base from J, with 9 bases between. Full variable domain (missing parts from reference TRBV5-1 and TRBJ2-5): KAGVTQTPRYLIKTRGQQVTLSCSPISGHRSVSWYQQTPGQGLQFLFEYFSETQRNKGNFPGRFSGRQFSNSRSEMNVSTLELGDSALYLCASSSLLQETQYFGPGTRLLVL.

DNA of the CDR3: TGTGCCAGCAGTACAACCGGGACAGGGAGGGCTGGGGCCAACGTCCTGACTTTC. Protein: CASSTTGTGRAGANVLTF. This chain links TRBV6-1 with TRBJ2-6; 9 bases align to TRBD1. The CDR3 loop spans 18 amino acids. Germline loops: CDR1 MNHNS, CDR2 SASEGT. J lost 2 bases, V lost 5 bases, and 10 bases had no gene match.

CDR3 residues: CASSLRDRPLNTEAFF. The CDR3 bases are TGTGCCAGCAGCTTACGAGACAGACCGCTGAACACTGAAGCTTTCTTT. This chain joins TRBV7-8 and TRBJ1-1; D is possibly TRBD1 (5 bases). The germline V and J ends were trimmed by 2 bases and 0 bases, with 13 bases remaining between them. This CDR3 has 16 amino acids. Germline V lookup: CDR1 SGHVS, CDR2 FQNEAQ.